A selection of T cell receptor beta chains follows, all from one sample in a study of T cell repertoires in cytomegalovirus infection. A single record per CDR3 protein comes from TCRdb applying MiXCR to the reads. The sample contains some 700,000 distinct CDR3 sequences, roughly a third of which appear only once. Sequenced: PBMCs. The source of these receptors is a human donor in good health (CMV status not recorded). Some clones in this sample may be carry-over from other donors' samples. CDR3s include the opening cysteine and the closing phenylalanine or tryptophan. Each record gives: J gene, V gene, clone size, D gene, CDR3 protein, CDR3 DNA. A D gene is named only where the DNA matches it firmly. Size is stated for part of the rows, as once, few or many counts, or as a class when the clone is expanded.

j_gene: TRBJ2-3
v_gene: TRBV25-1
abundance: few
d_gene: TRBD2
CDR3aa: CASSETRTSGRAIDTQYF
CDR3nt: TGTGCCAGCAGTGAAACCCGGACTAGCGGGAGGGCCATAGATACGCAGTATTTT

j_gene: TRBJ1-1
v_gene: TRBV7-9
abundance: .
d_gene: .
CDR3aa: CASSLVNVEAFF
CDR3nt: TGTGCCAGCAGCTTAGTCAACGTTGAAGCTTTCTTT

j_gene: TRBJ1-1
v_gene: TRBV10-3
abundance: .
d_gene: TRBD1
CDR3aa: CAISESTGPNTEAFF
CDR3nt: TGTGCCATCAGTGAGTCGACAGGGCCAAACACTGAAGCTTTCTTT

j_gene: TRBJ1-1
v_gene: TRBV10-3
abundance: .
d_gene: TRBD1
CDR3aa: CAISEPDRGPTEAFF
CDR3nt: TGTGCCATCAGTGAGCCGGACAGGGGACCGACTGAAGCTTTCTTT

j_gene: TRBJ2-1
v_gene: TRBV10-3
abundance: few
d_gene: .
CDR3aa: CAISGARVYEQFF
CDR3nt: TGTGCCATCAGCGGAGCTAGGGTTTATGAGCAGTTCTTC

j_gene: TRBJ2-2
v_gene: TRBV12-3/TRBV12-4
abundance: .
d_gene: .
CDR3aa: CASWDVANTGELFF
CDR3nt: TGTGCCAGCTGGGACGTAGCGAACACCGGGGAGCTGTTTTTT

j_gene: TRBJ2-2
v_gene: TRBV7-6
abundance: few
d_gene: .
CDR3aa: CASSSGQIGQDDGELFF
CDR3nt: TGTGCCAGCAGCTCCGGTCAGATAGGGCAAGACGACGGGGAGCTGTTTTTT

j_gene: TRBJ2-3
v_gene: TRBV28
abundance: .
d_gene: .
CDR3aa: CASSPEGAGVSDTQYF
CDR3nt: TGTGCCAGCAGTCCCGAGGGGGCGGGAGTTTCAGATACGCAGTATTTT

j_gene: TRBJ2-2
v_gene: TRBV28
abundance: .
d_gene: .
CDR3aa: CASSLYPDTNTGELFF
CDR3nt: TGTGCCAGCAGTTTATACCCTGATACTAACACCGGGGAGCTGTTTTTT

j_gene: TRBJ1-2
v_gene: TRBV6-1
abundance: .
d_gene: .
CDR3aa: CASSDRRYGYTF
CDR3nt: TGTGCCAGCAGTGACAGGCGCTATGGCTACACCTTC